This T cell receptor beta chain was recorded in a study of OX40 agonist ivuxolimab in advanced cancers. Whole-study context: Across the patients, intravenous ivuxolimab was delivered every 2 weeks at 0.01 to 10 mg/kg. Dose-escalation subjects each had hepatocellular carcinoma, melanoma, renal cell or head and neck cancer. Study-wide findings and caveats: Dose levels from 0.1 to 3.0 mg/kg saw CD4+ and CD8+ blood T cells expand clonally by week 6.

This clone was seen once. The antigen remains unidentified. With autoimmune disease history or systemic immunosuppression, patients were excluded. Per germline, CDR1 SGHNT and CDR2 YYREEE (reference sequence). V was clipped by 0 bases and J by 7 bases; unmatched bases: 8. The CDR3 is 15 residues long. Assay: immunoSEQ multiplex PCR; the TCRdb copy retains only in-frame clones and omits some. The sample comprises more than 65,000 clones, 75% to 90% of which are singletons, and approximately 0.4% rests with the top ten. The V call is TRBV5-4, the J call TRBJ2-7; TRBD1 matches 9 bases. The receptor was isolated from an adult with an advanced solid tumor such as melanoma, head and neck, liver or kidney cancer. The sample in question was CD4+ or CD8+ T cells sorted from blood, obtained in a trial of the OX40 agonist ivuxolimab. The CDR3 region is CASSLERTGGGEQYF. CDR3 sequence (DNA): TGTGCCAGCAGCTTGGAACGCACAGGGGGCGGAGAGCAGTACTTC.